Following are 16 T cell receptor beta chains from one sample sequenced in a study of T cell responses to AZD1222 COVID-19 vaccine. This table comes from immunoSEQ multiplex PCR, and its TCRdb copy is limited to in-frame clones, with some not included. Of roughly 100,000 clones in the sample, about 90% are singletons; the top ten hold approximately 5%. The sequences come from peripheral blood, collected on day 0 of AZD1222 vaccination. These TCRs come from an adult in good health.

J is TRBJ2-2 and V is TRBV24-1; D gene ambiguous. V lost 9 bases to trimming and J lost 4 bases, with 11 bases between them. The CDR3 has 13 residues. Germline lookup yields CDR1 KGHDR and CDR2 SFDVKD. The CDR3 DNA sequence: TGTGCCACCGCGCAACGGGTCACCGGGGAGCTGTTTTTT. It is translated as CATAQRVTGELFF.

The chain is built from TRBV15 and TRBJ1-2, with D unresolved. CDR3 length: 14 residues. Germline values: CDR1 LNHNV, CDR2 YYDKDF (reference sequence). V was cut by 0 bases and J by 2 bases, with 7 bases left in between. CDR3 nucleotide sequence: TGTGCCACCAGCAGAGAGGACTCCAACTATGGCTACACCTTC. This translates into CATSREDSNYGYTF.

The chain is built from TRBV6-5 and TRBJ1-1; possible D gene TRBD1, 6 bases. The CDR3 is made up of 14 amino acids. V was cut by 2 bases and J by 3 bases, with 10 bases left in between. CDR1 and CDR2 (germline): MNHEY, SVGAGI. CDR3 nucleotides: TGTGCCAGCAGTTACCAGGGGAGGGACACTGAAGCTTTCTTT. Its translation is CASSYQGRDTEAFF.

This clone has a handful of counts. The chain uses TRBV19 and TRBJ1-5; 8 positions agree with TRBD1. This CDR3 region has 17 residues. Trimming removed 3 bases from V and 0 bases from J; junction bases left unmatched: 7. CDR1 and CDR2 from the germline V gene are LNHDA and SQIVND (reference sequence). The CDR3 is CASSIGQGRDSNQPQHF. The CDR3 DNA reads TGTGCCAGTAGTATTGGACAGGGAAGGGATAGCAATCAGCCCCAGCATTTT.

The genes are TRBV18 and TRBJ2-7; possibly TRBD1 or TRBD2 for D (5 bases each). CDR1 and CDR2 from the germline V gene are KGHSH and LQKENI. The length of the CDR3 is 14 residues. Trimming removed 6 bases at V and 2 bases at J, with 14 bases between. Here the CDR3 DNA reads TGTGCCAGCTCGCCCGTCGAGGGGACCTACGAGCAGTACTTC. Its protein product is CASSPVEGTYEQYF.

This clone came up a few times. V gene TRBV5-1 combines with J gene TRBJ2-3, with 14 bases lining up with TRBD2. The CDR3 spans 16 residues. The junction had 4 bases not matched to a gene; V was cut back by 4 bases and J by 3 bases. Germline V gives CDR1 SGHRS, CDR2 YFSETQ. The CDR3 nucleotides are TGCGCCAGCAGCACCCGGACTAGCGGGAGGACAGATACGCAGTATTTT. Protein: CASSTRTSGRTDTQYF.

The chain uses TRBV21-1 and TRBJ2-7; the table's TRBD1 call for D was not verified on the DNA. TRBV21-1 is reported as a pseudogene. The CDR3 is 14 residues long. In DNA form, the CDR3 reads TGTGCCAGCAGCGCCCACAAGGGGGCGGTCGAGCAGTACTTC. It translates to CASSAHKGAVEQYF.

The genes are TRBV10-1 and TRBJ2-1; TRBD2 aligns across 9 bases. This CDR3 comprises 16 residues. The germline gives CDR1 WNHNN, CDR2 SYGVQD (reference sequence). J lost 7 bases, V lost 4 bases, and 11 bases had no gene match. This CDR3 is CASSVRREGQGNEQFF. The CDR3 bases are TGCGCCAGCAGTGTGCGGCGGGAGGGCCAAGGTAATGAGCAGTTCTTC.

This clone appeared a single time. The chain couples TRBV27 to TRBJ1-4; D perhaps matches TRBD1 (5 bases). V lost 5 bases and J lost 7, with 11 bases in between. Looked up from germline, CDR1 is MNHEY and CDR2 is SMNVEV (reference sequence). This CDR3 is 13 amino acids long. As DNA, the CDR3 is TGTGCCAGCAGTGCCAGGGCGCGTGAAAAACTGTTTTTT. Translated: CASSARAREKLFF.

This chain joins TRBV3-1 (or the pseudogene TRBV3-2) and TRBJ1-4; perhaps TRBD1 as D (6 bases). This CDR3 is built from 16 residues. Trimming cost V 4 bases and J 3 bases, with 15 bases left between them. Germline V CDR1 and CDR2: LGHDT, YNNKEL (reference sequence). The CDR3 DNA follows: TGTGCCAGCAGCCTGAGGGGGGCAGGTGCTAATGAAAAACTGTTTTTT. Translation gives CASSLRGAGANEKLFF.

CDR3 sequence reads: CSASNRVGGYTF. CDR3 nucleotide sequence: TGCAGTGCTAGTAATAGGGTAGGCGGCTACACCTTC. This chain links TRBV20-1 with TRBJ1-2, with no clear D. This CDR3 has 12 residues. Per the germline V gene, CDR1 is DFQATT and CDR2 is SNEGSKA (reference sequence). Trimming shortened V by 3 bases and J by 8 bases, and 13 bases separated the two germline ends.

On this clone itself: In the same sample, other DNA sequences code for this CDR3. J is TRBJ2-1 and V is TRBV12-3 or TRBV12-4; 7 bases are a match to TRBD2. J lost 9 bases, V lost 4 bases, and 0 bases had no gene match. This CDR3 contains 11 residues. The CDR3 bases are TGTGCCAGCAGTTCGGGAGGTGAGCAGTTCTTC. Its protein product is CASSSGGEQFF.

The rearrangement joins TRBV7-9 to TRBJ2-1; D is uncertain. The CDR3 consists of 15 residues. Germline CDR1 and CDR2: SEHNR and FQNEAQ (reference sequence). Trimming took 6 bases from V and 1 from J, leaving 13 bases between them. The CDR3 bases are TGTGCCAGCAGGCCGGACGGTGGGTCCTACAATGAGCAGTTCTTC. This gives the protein CASRPDGGSYNEQFF.

The CDR3 protein is CASSLAGGPGDEQFF. The CDR3 DNA reads as TGTGCCAGCAGCTTAGCGGGAGGGCCGGGGGATGAGCAGTTCTTC. V usage is TRBV7-3 and J usage is TRBJ2-1; 9 positions agree with TRBD2. V was pared by 2 bases and J by 8 bases, with 7 bases of the junction left unmatched. This CDR3 comprises 15 residues. Looked up from germline, CDR1 is SGHTA and CDR2 is FQGTGA. The full variable domain, rest sourced from reference TRBV7-3 and TRBJ2-1, is GAGVSQTPSNKVTEKGKYVELRCDPISGHTALYWYRQSLGQGPEFLIYFQGTGAADDSGLPNDRFFAVRPEGSVSTLKIQRTERGDSAVYLCASSLAGGPGDEQFFGPGTRLTVL.

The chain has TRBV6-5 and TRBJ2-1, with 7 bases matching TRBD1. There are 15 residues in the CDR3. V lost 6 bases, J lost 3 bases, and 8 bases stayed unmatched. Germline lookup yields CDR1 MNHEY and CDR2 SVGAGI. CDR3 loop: CASSPTGAGYNEQFF. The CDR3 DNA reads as TGTGCCAGCAGCCCAACAGGGGCGGGCTACAATGAGCAGTTCTTC.

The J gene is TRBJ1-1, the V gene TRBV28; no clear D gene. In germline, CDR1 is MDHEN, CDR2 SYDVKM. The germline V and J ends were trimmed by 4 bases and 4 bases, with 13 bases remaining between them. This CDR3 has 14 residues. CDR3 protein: CASSSKGLSTEAFF. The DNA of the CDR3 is TGTGCCAGCAGTTCAAAGGGTTTGAGCACTGAAGCTTTCTTT.